This note documents a single T cell receptor beta chain sequence. Its antigen remains unknown. The protocol was immunoSEQ multiplex PCR, while the TCRdb copy is restricted to in-frame clones and leaves out a portion. Of roughly 150,000 clones in the sample, approximately 93% were seen once. This record comes from a study of cytomegalovirus exposure and HLA in healthy donors. Study observations and caveats: First-cohort TCR clusters tended to co-occur in the approximately 120 validation repertoires, a later analysis found.

V gave up 4 bases and J gave up 4 bases; unmatched junction bases: 6. This CDR3 has 16 residues. CDR1 and CDR2 (germline): SGHTA, FQGTGA. The receptor was derived from a man younger than 35 in good health and CMV-seronegative. The genes are TRBV7-3 and TRBJ2-2, with TRBD2 identical over 10 bases. Material: PBMCs. In DNA form, the CDR3 reads TGTGCCAGCAGCTCCCTAGCGGGGGCGATCACCGGGGAGCTGTTTTTT. Its translation is CASSSLAGAITGELFF.